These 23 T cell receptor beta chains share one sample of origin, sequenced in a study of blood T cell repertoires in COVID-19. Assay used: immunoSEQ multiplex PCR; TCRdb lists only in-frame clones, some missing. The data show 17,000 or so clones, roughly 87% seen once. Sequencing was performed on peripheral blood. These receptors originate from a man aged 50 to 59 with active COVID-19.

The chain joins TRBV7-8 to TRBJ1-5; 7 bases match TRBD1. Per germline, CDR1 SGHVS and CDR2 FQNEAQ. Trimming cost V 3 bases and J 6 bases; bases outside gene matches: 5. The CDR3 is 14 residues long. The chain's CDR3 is CASSFPGQLQPQHF. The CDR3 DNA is TGTGCCAGCAGCTTCCCGGGACAGCTTCAGCCCCAGCATTTT.

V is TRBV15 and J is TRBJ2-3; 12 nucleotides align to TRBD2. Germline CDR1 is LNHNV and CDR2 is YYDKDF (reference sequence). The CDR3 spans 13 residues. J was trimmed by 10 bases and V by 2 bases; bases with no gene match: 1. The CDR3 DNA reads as TGTGCCACCAGCAGACCTAGCGGGAGGGCGCAGTATTTT. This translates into CATSRPSGRAQYF.

Here the CDR3 reads CASSIWTGDQPQHF. DNA for the CDR3: TGTGCCAGTAGTATTTGGACAGGGGATCAGCCCCAGCATTTT. The V and J genes are TRBV19 and TRBJ1-5, with TRBD1 identical over 9 bases. This CDR3 has 14 amino acids. From germline, CDR1 is LNHDA and CDR2 SQIVND (reference sequence). With 3 bases clipped from V and 5 bases from J, the junction kept 2 bases outside the gene matches. Based on the CDR3 plus reference TRBV19 and TRBJ1-5, the full variable domain is DGGITQSPKYLFRKEGQNVTLSCEQNLNHDAMYWYRQDPGQGLRLIYYSQIVNDFQKGDIAEGYSVSREKKESFPLTVTSAQKNPTAFYLCASSIWTGDQPQHFGDGTRLSIL.

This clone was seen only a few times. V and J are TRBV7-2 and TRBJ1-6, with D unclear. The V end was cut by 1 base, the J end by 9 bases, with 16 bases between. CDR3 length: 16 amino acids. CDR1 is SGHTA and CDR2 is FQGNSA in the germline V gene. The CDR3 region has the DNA TGTGCCAGCAGCTTAGGTTCGCAGGCAAAGAGTTCACCCCTCCACTTT. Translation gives CASSLGSQAKSSPLHF.

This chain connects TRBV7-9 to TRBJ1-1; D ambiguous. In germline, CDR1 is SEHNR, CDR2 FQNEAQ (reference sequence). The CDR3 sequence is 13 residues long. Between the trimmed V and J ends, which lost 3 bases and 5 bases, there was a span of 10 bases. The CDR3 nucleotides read TGTGCCAGCAGCTTGTCAGGTTTGACTGAAGCTTTCTTT. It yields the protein CASSLSGLTEAFF.

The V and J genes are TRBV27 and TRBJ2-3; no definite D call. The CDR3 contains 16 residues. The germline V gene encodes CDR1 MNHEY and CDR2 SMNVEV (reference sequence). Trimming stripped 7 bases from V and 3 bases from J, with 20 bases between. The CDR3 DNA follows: TGTGCCAGCACCCGGTTCGAACGAGAATGGACAGATACGCAGTATTTT. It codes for CASTRFEREWTDTQYF.

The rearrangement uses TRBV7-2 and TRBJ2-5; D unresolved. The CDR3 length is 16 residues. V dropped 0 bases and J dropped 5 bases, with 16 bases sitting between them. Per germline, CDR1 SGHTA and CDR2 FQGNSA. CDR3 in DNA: TGTGCCAGCAGCTTAGCTCTGGGTAGCAACGCGGAGACCCAGTACTTC. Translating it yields CASSLALGSNAETQYF.

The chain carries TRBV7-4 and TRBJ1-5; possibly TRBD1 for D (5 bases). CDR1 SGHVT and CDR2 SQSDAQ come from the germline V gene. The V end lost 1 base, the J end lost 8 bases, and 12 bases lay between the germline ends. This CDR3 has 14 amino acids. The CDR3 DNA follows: TGTGCCAGCAGCTTAGGTGCAGGGAGGGAGCCCCAGCATTTT. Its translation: CASSLGAGREPQHF.

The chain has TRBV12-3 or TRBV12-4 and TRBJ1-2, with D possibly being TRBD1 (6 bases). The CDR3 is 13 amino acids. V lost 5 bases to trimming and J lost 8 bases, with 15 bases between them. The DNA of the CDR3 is TGTGCCAGCAGTGGACACAGGGTAACCGGCTACACCTTC. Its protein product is CASSGHRVTGYTF.

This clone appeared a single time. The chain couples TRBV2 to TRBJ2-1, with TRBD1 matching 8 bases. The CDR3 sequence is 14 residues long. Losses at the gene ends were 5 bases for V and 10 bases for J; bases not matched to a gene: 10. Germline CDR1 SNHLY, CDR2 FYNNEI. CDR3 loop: CASSPQGALVEQFF. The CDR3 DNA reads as TGTGCCAGCAGTCCCCAGGGGGCCCTGGTCGAGCAGTTCTTC.

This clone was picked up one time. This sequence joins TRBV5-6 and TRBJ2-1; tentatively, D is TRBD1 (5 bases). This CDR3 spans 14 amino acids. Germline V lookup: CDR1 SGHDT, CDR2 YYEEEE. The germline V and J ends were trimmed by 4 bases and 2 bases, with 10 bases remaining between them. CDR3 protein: CASSAGRAYNEQFF. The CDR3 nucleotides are TGTGCCAGCAGCGCCGGCAGGGCCTACAATGAGCAGTTCTTC.

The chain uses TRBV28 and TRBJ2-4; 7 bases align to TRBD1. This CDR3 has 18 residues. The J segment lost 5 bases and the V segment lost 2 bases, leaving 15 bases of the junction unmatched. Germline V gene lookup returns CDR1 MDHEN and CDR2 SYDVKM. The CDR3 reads CASSLVVTGRGGQNIQYF. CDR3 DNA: TGTGCCAGCAGTTTAGTTGTGACAGGGAGAGGGGGACAAAACATTCAGTACTTC. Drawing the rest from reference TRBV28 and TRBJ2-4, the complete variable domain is DVKVTQSSRYLVKRTGEKVFLECVQDMDHENMFWYRQDPGLGLRLIYFSYDVKMKEKGDIPEGYSVSREKKERFSLILESASTNQTSMYLCASSLVVTGRGGQNIQYFGAGTRLSVL.

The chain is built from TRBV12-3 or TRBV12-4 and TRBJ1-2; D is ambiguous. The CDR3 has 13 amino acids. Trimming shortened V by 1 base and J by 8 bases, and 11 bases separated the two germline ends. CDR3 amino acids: CASSLDGVGGYTF. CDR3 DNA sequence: TGTGCCAGCAGTTTAGACGGGGTAGGAGGCTACACCTTC.

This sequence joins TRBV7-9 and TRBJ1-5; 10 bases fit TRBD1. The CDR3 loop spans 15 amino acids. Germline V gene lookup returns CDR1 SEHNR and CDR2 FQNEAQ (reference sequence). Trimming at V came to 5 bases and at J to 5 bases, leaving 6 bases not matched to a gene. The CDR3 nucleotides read TGTGCCAGCAGCCCGAGGGGGACAGGGGATCAGCCCCAGCATTTT. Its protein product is CASSPRGTGDQPQHF.

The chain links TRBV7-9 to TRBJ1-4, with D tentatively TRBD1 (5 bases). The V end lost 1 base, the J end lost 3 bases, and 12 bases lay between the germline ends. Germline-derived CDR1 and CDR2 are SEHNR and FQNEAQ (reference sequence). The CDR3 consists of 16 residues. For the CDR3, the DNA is TGTGCCAGCAGCTTAGGGGGAGGGGCACCTAATGAAAAACTGTTTTTT. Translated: CASSLGGGAPNEKLFF.

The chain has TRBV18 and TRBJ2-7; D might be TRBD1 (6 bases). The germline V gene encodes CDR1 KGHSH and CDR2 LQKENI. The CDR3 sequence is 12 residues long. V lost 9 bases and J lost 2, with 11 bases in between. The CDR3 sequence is CASTQGTYEQYF. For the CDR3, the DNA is TGTGCCAGTACACAGGGAACCTACGAGCAGTACTTC.

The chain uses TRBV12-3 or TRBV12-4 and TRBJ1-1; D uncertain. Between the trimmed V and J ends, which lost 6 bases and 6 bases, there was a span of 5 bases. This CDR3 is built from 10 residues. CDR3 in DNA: TGTGCCAGCAGACCGGCTGAAGCTTTCTTT. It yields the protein CASRPAEAFF.

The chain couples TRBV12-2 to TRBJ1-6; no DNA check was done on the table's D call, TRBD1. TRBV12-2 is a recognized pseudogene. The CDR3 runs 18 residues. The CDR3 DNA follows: TGTGCAAGTCGCTTAAGTTTTTTCCAACAGGGGGCCTATTCACCCCTCCACTTT. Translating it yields CASRLSFFQQGAYSPLHF.

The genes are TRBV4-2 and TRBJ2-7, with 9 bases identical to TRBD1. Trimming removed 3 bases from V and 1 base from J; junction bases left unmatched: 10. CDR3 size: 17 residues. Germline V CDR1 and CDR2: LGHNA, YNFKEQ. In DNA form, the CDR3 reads TGTGCCAGCAGCCAGGAACCCGCCGGGACAGGGTCCTACGAGCAGTACTTC. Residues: CASSQEPAGTGSYEQYF.

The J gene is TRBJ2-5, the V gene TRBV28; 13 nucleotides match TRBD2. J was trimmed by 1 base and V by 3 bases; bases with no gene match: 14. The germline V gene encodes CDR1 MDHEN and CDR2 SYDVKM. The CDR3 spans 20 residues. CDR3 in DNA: TGTGCCAGCAGTTTCCCCTGGACTAGCGGGAGAGTGGAGTCCCAAGAGACCCAGTACTTC. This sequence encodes CASSFPWTSGRVESQETQYF.

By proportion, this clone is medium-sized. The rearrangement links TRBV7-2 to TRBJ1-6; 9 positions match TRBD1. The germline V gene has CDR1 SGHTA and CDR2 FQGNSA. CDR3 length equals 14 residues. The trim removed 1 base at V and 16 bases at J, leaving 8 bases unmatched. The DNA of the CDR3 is TGTGCCAGCAGCTTAGAGGCGGACAGGGGTTCTCTCCACTTT. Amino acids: CASSLEADRGSLHF.

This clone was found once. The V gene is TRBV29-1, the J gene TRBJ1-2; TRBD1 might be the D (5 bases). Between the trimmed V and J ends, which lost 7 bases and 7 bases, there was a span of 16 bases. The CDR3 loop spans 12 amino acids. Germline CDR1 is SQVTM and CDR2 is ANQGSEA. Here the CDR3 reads CSASIRGGGYTF. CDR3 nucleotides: TGCAGCGCCAGCATTCGGGGGGGTGGCTACACCTTC.

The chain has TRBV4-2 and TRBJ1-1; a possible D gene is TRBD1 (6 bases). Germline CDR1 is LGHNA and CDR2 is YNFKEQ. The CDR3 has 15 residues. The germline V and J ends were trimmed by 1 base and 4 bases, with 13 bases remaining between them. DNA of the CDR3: TGTGCCAGCAGCCAAGGAAGGGGGACCAGCACTGAAGCTTTCTTT. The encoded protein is CASSQGRGTSTEAFF.